This TCR beta chain was retrieved from a study of blood T cell repertoires in COVID-19. In the authors' workflow: For nucleated cells, counts were estimated from reference gene primer amplification. This table comes from immunoSEQ multiplex PCR, and its TCRdb copy is limited to in-frame clones, with some not included. The V and J calls and clone size were taken over from that table, and D and trimming were inferred from the DNA. The top ten hold around 15% of the sample, which has about 13,000 clones, just over 90% seen once. The V end lost 3 bases, the J end lost 2 bases, and 8 bases lay between the germline ends. The CDR3 loop spans 14 amino acids. Germline assignment: CDR1 MDHEN and CDR2 SYDVKM.

The material sequenced was peripheral blood. The chain recombines TRBV28 with TRBJ1-5; D remains unclear. This TCR was recovered from a human donor in a cohort sampled during active COVID-19. CDR3 sequence (DNA): TGTGCCAGCAGTTTTGGCCAGGGCAATCAGCCCCAGCATTTT. Translated, it gives CASSFGQGNQPQHF.